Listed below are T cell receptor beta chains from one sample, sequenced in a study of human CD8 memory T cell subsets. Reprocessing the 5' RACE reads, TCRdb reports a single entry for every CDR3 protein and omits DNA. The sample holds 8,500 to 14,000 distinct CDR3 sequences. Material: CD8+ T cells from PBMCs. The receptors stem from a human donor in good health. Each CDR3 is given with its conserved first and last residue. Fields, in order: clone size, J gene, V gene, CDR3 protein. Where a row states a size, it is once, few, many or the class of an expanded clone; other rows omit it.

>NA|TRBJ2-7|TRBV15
CATSRDFPTSGVAQYF
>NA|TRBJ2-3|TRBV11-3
CASSRAESTDTQYF
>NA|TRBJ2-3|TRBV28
CASSSTGLAGGMTDTQYF
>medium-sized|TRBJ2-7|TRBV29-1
CSVEDDTRYEQYF
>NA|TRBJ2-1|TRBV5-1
CASKTSGISYNEQFF
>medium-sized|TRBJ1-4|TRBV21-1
CASSKPSGPSNEKLFF
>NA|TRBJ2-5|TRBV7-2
CASSQTAQEETQYF
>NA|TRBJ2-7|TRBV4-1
CASSLTGGYEQYF
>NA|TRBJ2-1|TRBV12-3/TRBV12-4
CASSFGHYEQFF
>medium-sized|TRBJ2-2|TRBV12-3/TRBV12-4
CASSFNREGLDTGELFF
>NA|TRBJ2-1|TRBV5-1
CASSLELAGEEQFF
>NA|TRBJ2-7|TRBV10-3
CAISESGRHEQYF
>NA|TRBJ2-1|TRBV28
CASSLSGSDEQFF
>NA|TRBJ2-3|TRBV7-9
CASSLERDTQYF
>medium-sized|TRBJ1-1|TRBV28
CASSVMGEDTEAFF
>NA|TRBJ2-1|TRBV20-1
CSASRIGTSYEQFF
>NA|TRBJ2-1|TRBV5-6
CASSLDGTSGSSEQFF
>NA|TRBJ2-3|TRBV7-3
CASSLGVSGGTDTQYF
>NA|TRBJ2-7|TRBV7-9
CASSLDRDSTGEQYF
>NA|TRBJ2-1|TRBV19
CASSIGLAGVVFF
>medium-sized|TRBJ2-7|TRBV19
CASSMDGGSLYEQYF
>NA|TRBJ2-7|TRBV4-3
CASSDQAGGNEQYF
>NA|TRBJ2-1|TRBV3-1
CASSQVAGGIRNEQFF
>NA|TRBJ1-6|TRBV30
CAWVGQSSYNSPLHF
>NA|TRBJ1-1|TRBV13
CASSRPGANTEAFF
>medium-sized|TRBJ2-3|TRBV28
CASSSPATGGNTDTQYF